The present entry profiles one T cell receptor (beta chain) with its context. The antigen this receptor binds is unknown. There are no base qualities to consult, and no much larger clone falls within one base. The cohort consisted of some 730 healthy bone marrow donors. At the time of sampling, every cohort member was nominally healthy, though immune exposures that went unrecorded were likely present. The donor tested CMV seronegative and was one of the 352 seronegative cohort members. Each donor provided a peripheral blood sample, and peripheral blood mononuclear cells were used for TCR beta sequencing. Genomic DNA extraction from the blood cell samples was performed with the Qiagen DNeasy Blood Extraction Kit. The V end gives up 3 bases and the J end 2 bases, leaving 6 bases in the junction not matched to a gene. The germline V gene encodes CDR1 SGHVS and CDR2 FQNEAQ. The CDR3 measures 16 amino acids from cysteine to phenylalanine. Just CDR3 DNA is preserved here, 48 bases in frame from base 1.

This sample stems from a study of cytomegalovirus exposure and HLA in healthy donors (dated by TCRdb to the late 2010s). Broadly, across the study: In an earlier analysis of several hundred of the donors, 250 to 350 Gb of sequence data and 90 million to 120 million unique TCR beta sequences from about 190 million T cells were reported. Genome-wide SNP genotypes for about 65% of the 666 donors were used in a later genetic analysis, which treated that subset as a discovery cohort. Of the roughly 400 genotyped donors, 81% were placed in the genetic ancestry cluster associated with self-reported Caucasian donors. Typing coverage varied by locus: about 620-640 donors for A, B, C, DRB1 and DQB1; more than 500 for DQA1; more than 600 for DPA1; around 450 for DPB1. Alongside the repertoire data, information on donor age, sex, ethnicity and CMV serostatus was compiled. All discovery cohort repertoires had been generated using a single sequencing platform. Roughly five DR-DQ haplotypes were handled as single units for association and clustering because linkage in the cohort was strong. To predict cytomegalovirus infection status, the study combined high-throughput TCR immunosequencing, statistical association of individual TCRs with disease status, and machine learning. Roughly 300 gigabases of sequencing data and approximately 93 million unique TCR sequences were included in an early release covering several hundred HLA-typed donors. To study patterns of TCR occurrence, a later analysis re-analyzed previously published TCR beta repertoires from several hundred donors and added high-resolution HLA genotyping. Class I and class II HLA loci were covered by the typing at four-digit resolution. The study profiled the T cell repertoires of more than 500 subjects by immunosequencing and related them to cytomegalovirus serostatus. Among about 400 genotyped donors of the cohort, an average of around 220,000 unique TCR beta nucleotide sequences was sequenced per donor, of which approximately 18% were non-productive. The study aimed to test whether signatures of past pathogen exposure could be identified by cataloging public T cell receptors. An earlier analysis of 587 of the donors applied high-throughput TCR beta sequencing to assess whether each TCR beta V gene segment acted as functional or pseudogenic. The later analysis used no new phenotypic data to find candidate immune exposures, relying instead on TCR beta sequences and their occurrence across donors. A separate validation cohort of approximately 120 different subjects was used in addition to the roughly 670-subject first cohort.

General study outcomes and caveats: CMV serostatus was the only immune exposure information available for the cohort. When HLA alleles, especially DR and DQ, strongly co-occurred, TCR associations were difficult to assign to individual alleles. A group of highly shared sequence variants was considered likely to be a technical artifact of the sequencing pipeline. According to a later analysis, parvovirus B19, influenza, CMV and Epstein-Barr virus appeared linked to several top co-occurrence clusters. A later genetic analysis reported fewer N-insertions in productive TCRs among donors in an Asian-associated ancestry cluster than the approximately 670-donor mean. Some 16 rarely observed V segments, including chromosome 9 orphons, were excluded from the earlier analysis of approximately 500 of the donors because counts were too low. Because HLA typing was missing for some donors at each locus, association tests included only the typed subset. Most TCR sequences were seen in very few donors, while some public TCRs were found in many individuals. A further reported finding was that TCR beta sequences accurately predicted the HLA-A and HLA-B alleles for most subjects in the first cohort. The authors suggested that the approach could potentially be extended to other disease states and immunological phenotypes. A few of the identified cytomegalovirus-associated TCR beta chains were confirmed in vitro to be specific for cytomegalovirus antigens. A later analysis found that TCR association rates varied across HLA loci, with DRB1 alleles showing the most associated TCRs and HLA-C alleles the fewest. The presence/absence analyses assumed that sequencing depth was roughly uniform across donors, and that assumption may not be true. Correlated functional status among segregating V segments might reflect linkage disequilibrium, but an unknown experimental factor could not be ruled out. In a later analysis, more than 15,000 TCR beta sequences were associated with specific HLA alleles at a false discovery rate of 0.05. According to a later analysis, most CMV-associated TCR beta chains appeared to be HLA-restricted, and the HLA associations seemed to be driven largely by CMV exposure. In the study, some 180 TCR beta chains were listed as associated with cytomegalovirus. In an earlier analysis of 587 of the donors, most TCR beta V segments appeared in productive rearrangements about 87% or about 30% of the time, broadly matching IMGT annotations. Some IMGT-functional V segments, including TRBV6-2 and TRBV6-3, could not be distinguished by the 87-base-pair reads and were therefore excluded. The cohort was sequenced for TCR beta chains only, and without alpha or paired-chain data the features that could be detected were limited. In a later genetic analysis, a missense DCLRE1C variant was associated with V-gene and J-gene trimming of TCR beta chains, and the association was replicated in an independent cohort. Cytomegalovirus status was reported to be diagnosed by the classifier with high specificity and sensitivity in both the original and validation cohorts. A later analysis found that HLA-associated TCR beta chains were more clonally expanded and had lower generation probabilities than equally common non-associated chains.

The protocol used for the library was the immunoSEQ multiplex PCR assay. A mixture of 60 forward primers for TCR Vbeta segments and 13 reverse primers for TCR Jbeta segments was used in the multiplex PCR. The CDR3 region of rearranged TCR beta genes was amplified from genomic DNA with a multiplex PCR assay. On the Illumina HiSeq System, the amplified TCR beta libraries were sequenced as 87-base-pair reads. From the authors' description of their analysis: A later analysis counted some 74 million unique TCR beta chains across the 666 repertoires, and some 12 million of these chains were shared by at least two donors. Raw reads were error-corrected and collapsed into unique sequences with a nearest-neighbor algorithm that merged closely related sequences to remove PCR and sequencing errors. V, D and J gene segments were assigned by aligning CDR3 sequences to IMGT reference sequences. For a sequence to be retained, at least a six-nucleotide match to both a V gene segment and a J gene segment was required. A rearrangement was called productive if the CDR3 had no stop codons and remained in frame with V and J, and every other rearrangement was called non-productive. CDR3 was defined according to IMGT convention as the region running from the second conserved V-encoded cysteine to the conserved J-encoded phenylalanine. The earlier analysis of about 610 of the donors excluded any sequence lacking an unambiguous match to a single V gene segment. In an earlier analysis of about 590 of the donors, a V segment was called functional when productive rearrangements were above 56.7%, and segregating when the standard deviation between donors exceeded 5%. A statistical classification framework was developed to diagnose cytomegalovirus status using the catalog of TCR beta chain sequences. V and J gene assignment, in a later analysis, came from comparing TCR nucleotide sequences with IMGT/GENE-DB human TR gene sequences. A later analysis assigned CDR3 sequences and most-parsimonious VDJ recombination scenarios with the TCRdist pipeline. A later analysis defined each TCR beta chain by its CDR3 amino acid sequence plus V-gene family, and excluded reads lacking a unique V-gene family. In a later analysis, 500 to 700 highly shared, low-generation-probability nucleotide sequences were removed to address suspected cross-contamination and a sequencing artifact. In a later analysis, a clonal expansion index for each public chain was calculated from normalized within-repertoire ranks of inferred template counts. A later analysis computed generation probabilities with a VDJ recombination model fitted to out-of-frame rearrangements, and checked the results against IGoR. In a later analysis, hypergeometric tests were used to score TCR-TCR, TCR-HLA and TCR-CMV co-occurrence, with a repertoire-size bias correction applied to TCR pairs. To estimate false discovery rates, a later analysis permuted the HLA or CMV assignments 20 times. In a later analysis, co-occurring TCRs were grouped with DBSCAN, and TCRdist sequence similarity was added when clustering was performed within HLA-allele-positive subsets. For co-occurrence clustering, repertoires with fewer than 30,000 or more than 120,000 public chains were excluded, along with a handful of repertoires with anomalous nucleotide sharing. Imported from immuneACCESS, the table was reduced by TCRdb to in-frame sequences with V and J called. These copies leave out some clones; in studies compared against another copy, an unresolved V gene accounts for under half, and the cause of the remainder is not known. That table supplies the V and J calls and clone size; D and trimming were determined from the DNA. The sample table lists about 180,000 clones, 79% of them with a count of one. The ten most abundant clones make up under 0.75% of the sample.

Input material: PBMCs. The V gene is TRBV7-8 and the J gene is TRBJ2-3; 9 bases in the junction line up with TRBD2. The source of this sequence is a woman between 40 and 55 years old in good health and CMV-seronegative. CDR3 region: CASSLGSSGATDTQYF. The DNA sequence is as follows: TGTGCCAGCAGCTTGGGCTCTAGCGGGGCCACAGATACGCAGTATTTT.